The rows below give T cell receptor beta chains drawn from one sample of a study of T cells after yellow fever vaccination. One entry per CDR3 protein, called by TCRdb with MiXCR from the 5' RACE reads. The table records around 360,000 distinct CDR3 sequences, under 14% of them present only once. This specimen was PBMCs, taken on the day of the first yellow fever vaccination. The receptors stem from a man younger than 30 who received the YFV17D yellow fever vaccine. The CDR3 runs from the conserved cysteine through the conserved F or W. Fields, in order: CDR3 DNA, CDR3 protein, V gene, clone size, D gene, J gene. The D gene is left open where the match is weak. Where a row states a size, it is once, few, many or the class of an expanded clone; other rows omit it.

cdr3_nt: TGTGCCAGTAGTATACGTCAGGGGGACGAGCAGTACTTC
cdr3_aa: CASSIRQGDEQYF
v_call: TRBV19
clone_size: few
d_call: TRBD1
j_call: TRBJ2-7

cdr3_nt: TGTGCCAGCAGTCGACAGGGTGGCGGCAATCAGCCCCAGCATTTT
cdr3_aa: CASSRQGGGNQPQHF
v_call: TRBV12-3/TRBV12-4
clone_size: few
d_call: TRBD1
j_call: TRBJ1-5

cdr3_nt: TGTGCCAGCAGGACTAGCGGGGACAATGAGCAGTTCTTC
cdr3_aa: CASRTSGDNEQFF
v_call: TRBV6-6
clone_size: -
d_call: TRBD2
j_call: TRBJ2-1

cdr3_nt: TGTGCCAGCAGTTCTTTGGGGGGCAACACCTACGAGCAGTACTTC
cdr3_aa: CASSSLGGNTYEQYF
v_call: TRBV12-3/TRBV12-4
clone_size: -
d_call: -
j_call: TRBJ2-7

cdr3_nt: TGTGCCAGCAGGGGAGCGTGGAGTGACAGGGGGAATTCACCCCTCCACTTT
cdr3_aa: CASRGAWSDRGNSPLHF
v_call: TRBV6-1
clone_size: few
d_call: TRBD1
j_call: TRBJ1-6

cdr3_nt: TGCGCCAGCAGCAAACGACTAGCGGGGGCTACAGATACGCAGTATTTT
cdr3_aa: CASSKRLAGATDTQYF
v_call: TRBV5-1
clone_size: -
d_call: TRBD2
j_call: TRBJ2-3

cdr3_nt: TGTGCCAGCAGCCTTGCGGTTTTGGCAAGAGCTTTCTTT
cdr3_aa: CASSLAVLARAFF
v_call: TRBV28
clone_size: -
d_call: -
j_call: TRBJ1-1

cdr3_nt: TGTGCCAGCAGTTTCCTCCGTGGCACAGATACGCAGTATTTT
cdr3_aa: CASSFLRGTDTQYF
v_call: TRBV12-3/TRBV12-4
clone_size: many
d_call: -
j_call: TRBJ2-3

cdr3_nt: TGCAGCGTTTTCGGACAGAGCTACGAGCAGTACTTC
cdr3_aa: CSVFGQSYEQYF
v_call: TRBV29-1
clone_size: many
d_call: -
j_call: TRBJ2-7

cdr3_nt: TGTGCCAGCAGCCGGACTGGCTCCTACAATGAGCAGTTCTTC
cdr3_aa: CASSRTGSYNEQFF
v_call: TRBV12-3/TRBV12-4
clone_size: -
d_call: -
j_call: TRBJ2-1

cdr3_nt: TGTGCCAGCAGCGCCCGCGGGTGGGGCCAAGAGACCCAGTACTTC
cdr3_aa: CASSARGWGQETQYF
v_call: TRBV7-2
clone_size: many
d_call: -
j_call: TRBJ2-5

cdr3_nt: TGTGCCAGCAGCTTAGAAGCGACAGTAAATCAGCCCCAGCATTTT
cdr3_aa: CASSLEATVNQPQHF
v_call: TRBV7-2
clone_size: few
d_call: -
j_call: TRBJ1-5

cdr3_nt: TGTGCCAGCAGCTTAGAAGCGCTGTACCAAGAGACCCAGTACTTC
cdr3_aa: CASSLEALYQETQYF
v_call: TRBV11-2
clone_size: -
d_call: -
j_call: TRBJ2-5

cdr3_nt: TGCGCCAGCAGCCAAACCGGGACAGGGGTCGGGGAGCTGTTTTTT
cdr3_aa: CASSQTGTGVGELFF
v_call: TRBV4-3
clone_size: few
d_call: TRBD1
j_call: TRBJ2-2

cdr3_nt: TGTGCCAGCAGGACCGGGACAGGGTCTTTAGAGACCCAGTACTTC
cdr3_aa: CASRTGTGSLETQYF
v_call: TRBV6-2/TRBV6-3
clone_size: -
d_call: TRBD1
j_call: TRBJ2-5

cdr3_nt: TGTGCCAGCCTCGAGAGAAGGGGGGTTCCAGATACGCAGTATTTT
cdr3_aa: CASLERRGVPDTQYF
v_call: TRBV6-2/TRBV6-3
clone_size: -
d_call: -
j_call: TRBJ2-3

cdr3_nt: TGTGCCAGCAGCCGCAAGGGGGGGCGCACAGATACGCAGTATTTT
cdr3_aa: CASSRKGGRTDTQYF
v_call: TRBV5-4
clone_size: few
d_call: -
j_call: TRBJ2-3